This is a list of T cell receptor beta chains from one sample in a study of blood T cell repertoires in COVID-19. TCRdb's table, derived via immunoSEQ multiplex PCR, lists solely in-frame clones and lacks some. The data contain roughly 520,000 clones, around 89% of them singletons. Sequencing was carried out using PBMCs or T cells enriched from blood (not recorded which). These receptors originate from a woman aged 40 to 50 who had recovered from COVID-19. CDR3s include the opening cysteine and the closing phenylalanine or tryptophan. The order of the fields is D gene, V gene, J gene, clone size, CDR3 protein, CDR3 DNA. D genes are given only for firm matches. For some rows the clone size is stated as once, few or many, or as a class when expanded; others skip it.

>NA|TRBV30|TRBJ1-1|NA
CALGTGVNTEAFF
TGTGCTTTGGGAACAGGAGTCAACACTGAAGCTTTCTTT
>TRBD2|TRBV19|TRBJ2-6|once
CASSSILGGRAGANVLTF
TGTGCCAGTAGCAGTATACTGGGCGGGAGAGCTGGGGCCAACGTCCTGACTTTC
>NA|TRBV5-5|TRBJ2-2|NA
CASSSRNTGELFF
TGTGCCAGCAGCTCCAGGAACACCGGGGAGCTGTTTTTT
>NA|TRBV10-3|TRBJ2-5|NA
CATRGQQGRETQYF
TGTGCCACCCGGGGTCAACAGGGAAGGGAGACCCAGTACTTC
>TRBD1|TRBV2|TRBJ1-2|NA
CASRADRGTGYTF
TGTGCCAGCAGAGCGGACAGGGGGACTGGCTACACCTTC
>TRBD1|TRBV9|TRBJ1-2|NA
CASVRDRVGYTF
TGTGCCAGCGTCCGGGACAGGGTTGGCTACACCTTC
>TRBD2|TRBV7-9|TRBJ2-1|NA
CASSRGGLAHNEQFF
TGTGCCAGCAGCCGCGGGGGACTAGCTCACAATGAGCAGTTCTTC
>TRBD1|TRBV19|TRBJ2-5|NA
CASRGTGLETQYF
TGTGCCAGTAGGGGGACAGGGTTGGAGACCCAGTACTTC
>NA|TRBV4-3|TRBJ2-1|NA
CASSQGGDGYNEQFF
TGCGCCAGCAGCCAAGGAGGAGACGGATACAATGAGCAGTTCTTC
>NA|TRBV15|TRBJ2-5|NA
CATSREGAQETQYF
TGTGCCACCAGCAGAGAGGGGGCCCAAGAGACCCAGTACTTC
>TRBD2|TRBV7-6|TRBJ2-7|many
CASSSRLAGGSYEQYF
TGTGCCAGCAGCTCGCGACTAGCGGGAGGTTCCTACGAGCAGTACTTC
>TRBD2|TRBV5-6|TRBJ2-3|NA
CASSPRLAGGPTDTQYF
TGTGCCAGCAGCCCCCGACTAGCGGGAGGGCCCACAGATACGCAGTATTTT
>NA|TRBV10-3|TRBJ1-2|NA
CAISKGGTDTNYGYTF
TGTGCCATCAGTAAGGGGGGGACGGATACTAACTATGGCTACACCTTC
>TRBD2|TRBV7-2|TRBJ2-1|NA
CASSLQGGVGTSGLVGQFF
TGTGCCAGCAGCTTACAGGGGGGCGTAGGGACTAGCGGTCTAGTCGGGCAGTTCTTC
>TRBD1|TRBV5-1|TRBJ1-5|NA
CASRYGTGEDQPQHF
TGCGCCAGCAGATATGGGACAGGGGAGGATCAGCCCCAGCATTTT
>NA|TRBV2|TRBJ2-7|NA
CASILAEQYF
TGTGCCAGCATCCTGGCCGAGCAGTACTTC
>TRBD1|TRBV3-1/TRBV3-2|TRBJ2-7|NA
CASSLPGQTYEQYF
TGTGCCAGCAGCCTCCCGGGACAGACCTACGAGCAGTACTTC
>NA|TRBV30|TRBJ1-3|NA
CAWSVPPTGSGNTIYF
TGTGCCTGGAGTGTCCCCCCGACAGGCTCTGGAAACACCATATATTTT
>TRBD2|TRBV11-3|TRBJ2-1|once
CASRLIAGERHNEQFF
TGTGCCAGCAGACTCATAGCGGGAGAACGACACAATGAGCAGTTCTTC
>NA|TRBV5-4|TRBJ1-6|NA
CASSLSGPNNSPLHF
TGTGCCAGCAGCTTGTCAGGCCCCAATAATTCACCCCTCCACTTT
>TRBD2|TRBV6-5|TRBJ2-1|NA
CASRKLAGGDNEQFF
TGTGCCAGCAGAAAACTAGCGGGAGGCGACAATGAGCAGTTCTTC
>TRBD2|TRBV4-3|TRBJ2-2|NA
CASSQELAGEIAGELFF
TGCGCCAGCAGCCAAGAACTAGCGGGGGAGATCGCCGGGGAGCTGTTTTTT
>NA|TRBV19|TRBJ2-2|NA
CASSPTVNTGELFF
TGTGCCAGTAGTCCCACAGTGAACACCGGGGAGCTGTTTTTT
>NA|TRBV30|TRBJ1-2|NA
CAWSVGWGSGGYTF
TGTGCCTGGAGTGTAGGTTGGGGCTCTGGTGGCTACACCTTC
>NA|TRBV7-8|TRBJ1-4|NA
CASSPRPLQGTNEKLFF
TGTGCCAGCAGCCCGCGGCCTTTACAGGGAACTAATGAAAAACTGTTTTTT
>TRBD1|TRBV3-1/TRBV3-2|TRBJ1-1|NA
CASSYSGTENTEAFF
TGTGCCAGCAGCTATTCCGGGACAGAGAACACTGAAGCTTTCTTT
>TRBD1|TRBV7-2|TRBJ1-2|NA
CASRATGSYGYTF
TGTGCCAGCAGGGCGACAGGGTCCTATGGCTACACCTTC
>TRBD2|TRBV7-8|TRBJ2-3|NA
CASSQIPGLAGGPSDTQYF
TGTGCCAGCAGCCAAATCCCGGGACTAGCGGGAGGGCCCTCAGATACGCAGTATTTT
>NA|TRBV5-5|TRBJ2-2|NA
CASTPAWREWTGELFF
TGTGCCAGCACCCCCGCGTGGAGGGAGTGGACCGGGGAGCTGTTTTTT
>NA|TRBV6-2/TRBV6-3|TRBJ2-7|NA
CASSPVSGAREQYF
TGTGCCAGCAGTCCCGTGAGTGGGGCAAGGGAGCAGTACTTC
>NA|TRBV4-2|TRBJ1-4|NA
CASSQDFRGEKLFF
TGTGCCAGCAGCCAAGATTTTCGCGGTGAAAAACTGTTTTTT
>NA|TRBV4-2|TRBJ1-5|NA
CASSQAVGLNNQPQHF
TGTGCCAGCAGCCAAGCGGTCGGGTTGAACAATCAGCCCCAGCATTTT
>NA|TRBV7-9|TRBJ1-1|NA
CASSLIEFEAFF
TGTGCCAGCAGCTTGATCGAGTTTGAAGCTTTCTTT
>NA|TRBV29-1|TRBJ2-3|once
CSVAGSGSTDTQYF
TGCAGCGTTGCGGGTAGCGGTAGCACAGATACGCAGTATTTT
>TRBD1|TRBV28|TRBJ2-7|NA
CASRGGADGEQYF
TGTGCCAGCAGAGGGGGCGCAGACGGCGAGCAGTACTTC
>TRBD1|TRBV23-1|TRBJ1-1|NA
CASSQLTVIQGENTEAFF
TGCGCCAGCAGTCAATTGACCGTTATACAGGGGGAAAACACTGAAGCTTTCTTT
>NA|TRBV2|TRBJ2-5|NA
CASTLQVNLRLTQYF
TGTGCCAGCACCTTACAGGTGAACCTCCGTCTTACCCAGTACTTC
>NA|TRBV7-2|TRBJ1-2|few
CASSRDMGYTF
TGTGCCAGCAGCCGAGATATGGGCTACACCTTC
>TRBD1|TRBV19|TRBJ1-1|NA
CASSGQGSHTEAFF
TGTGCCAGTAGTGGACAGGGAAGTCACACTGAAGCTTTCTTT
>TRBD2|TRBV3-1/TRBV3-2|TRBJ2-7|once
CASSQGWGGYEQYF
TGTGCCAGCAGCCAAGGGTGGGGGGGCTACGAGCAGTACTTC
>TRBD2|TRBV5-1|TRBJ2-7|NA
CASSLTSGSFYEQYF
TGCGCCAGCAGCTTGACTAGCGGGAGTTTCTACGAGCAGTACTTC
>NA|TRBV10-3|TRBJ2-2|NA
CAVRTGELFF
TGTGCCGTTCGGACCGGGGAGCTGTTTTTT
>NA|TRBV7-9|TRBJ2-5|NA
CASSLDGRQETQYF
TGTGCCAGCAGCTTAGACGGGAGACAAGAGACCCAGTACTTC
>TRBD1|TRBV7-9|TRBJ2-3|NA
CASSLAQGMSGTQYF
TGTGCCAGCAGCTTAGCACAGGGGATGAGCGGTACGCAGTATTTT
>TRBD1|TRBV5-5|TRBJ2-2|NA
CASSWGQGNTGELFF
TGTGCCAGCAGCTGGGGACAGGGGAACACCGGGGAGCTGTTTTTT
>TRBD1|TRBV2|TRBJ1-2|NA
CASSTGQGVGYTF
TGTGCCAGCAGTACGGGACAGGGGGTTGGCTACACCTTC
>TRBD1|TRBV2|TRBJ1-2|NA
CASSADRGEIHGYTF
TGTGCCAGCAGCGCTGACAGGGGTGAAATCCATGGCTACACCTTC
>NA|TRBV18|TRBJ2-1|NA
CASSPFEGSSYNEQFF
TGTGCCAGCTCACCGTTCGAAGGGAGCTCCTACAATGAGCAGTTCTTC